This T cell receptor beta chain originates from a study of radiotherapy plus CTLA-4 blockade in lung cancer (dated 2018 in TCRdb). For the wider study: Objective responses were observed in around 20% of enrolled patients, and disease control was achieved in 25% to 40%.

The germline V gene gives CDR1 as SGHVS and CDR2 as FQNEAQ. V and J are truncated by 5 bases and 2 bases respectively, leaving an intervening sequence of 16 bases. Inclusive of the bounding cysteine and phenylalanine, the CDR3 is 15 residues long. Solely the CDR3 DNA is kept, with 45 bases framed from the first base. Focal radiation therapy combined with CTLA-4 blockade (ipilimumab) was tested in patients with chemo-refractory metastatic non-small-cell lung cancer. With regard to this clone: There is no known antigen for this receptor. No much larger clone exists at a distance of one base, and base qualities are not known.

The research as a whole found: The strongest predictors of response were reported to be early dynamic shifts in blood T cell clones along with a rise in serum interferon-beta following radiation. After treatment with radiotherapy and ipilimumab, TCR clones that came from tumors expanded in the peripheral blood.

The library was produced with the immunoSEQ multiplex PCR assay. TCRdb holds this immuneACCESS table with in-frame rearrangements only. Some clones are missing; in checked studies, unresolved V genes explain under half, and the rest has no known cause. Recorded for this sample are about 77,000 clones; 70% to 85% of them occurred a single time. The leading ten clones occupy approximately 10% of the sample. Specimen: peripheral blood, collected from a patient treated with radiotherapy plus ipilimumab. The rearranged chain carries TRBV7-8 and TRBJ2-7, and the D gene may be TRBD1, 6 bases matching. This receptor was taken from a human donor with non-small cell lung cancer whose response to radiotherapy plus ipilimumab could not be evaluated. The CDR3 amino acid sequence is: CASSPRQAPPYEQYF. The DNA sequence is as follows: TGTGCCAGCAGCCCCCGACAGGCGCCTCCCTACGAGCAGTACTTC.